Presented here are 21 T cell receptor beta chains from one specimen sequenced in a study of blood T cells in healthy people across ages. A second about 7 to 12 cycle PCR used barcoded and J-beta primers. TCRdb processed the 5' RACE reads anew with MiXCR; each CDR3 protein has one entry. This table holds approximately 900,000 distinct CDR3 sequences, around 48% found once. The sequencing sample was made of blood. All receptors derive from a man younger than 40 in good health.

This chain connects TRBV29-1 to TRBJ1-5; D ambiguous. Germline V gene sequence: CDR1 SQVTM, CDR2 ANQGSEA. The CDR3 is 14 amino acids. Trimming took off 4 bases at V and 3 bases at J, with 13 bases between the two ends. CDR3 nucleotides: TGCAGCGTTGGTGAGGGAACTAACAATCAGCCCCAGCATTTT. Encoded protein: CSVGEGTNNQPQHF.

V is TRBV30 and J is TRBJ1-4, with D perhaps matching TRBD1 (5 bases). The CDR3 loop spans 15 amino acids. Germline loops: CDR1 GTSNPN, CDR2 SVGIG (reference sequence). The V end lost 3 bases, the J end lost 8 bases, and 19 bases lay between the germline ends. This chain's CDR3 is CAWSTLDKFTEKLFF. The CDR3 nucleotides read TGTGCCTGGAGCACCTTGGACAAATTCACGGAAAAACTGTTTTTT.

There are a few counts of this clonotype. The chain combines TRBV27 with TRBJ2-1, with 9 positions matching TRBD1. CDR3 length: 17 amino acids. The germline CDR1 and CDR2 sequences are MNHEY and SMNVEV (reference sequence). V lost 2 bases to trimming and J lost 9 bases; unmatched junction nucleotides: 14. The CDR3 DNA reads as TGTGCCAGCAGTTTAATAGGAGCGGACAGGGGATGGGGTGAGCAGTTCTTC. It encodes CASSLIGADRGWGEQFF.

The DNA of the CDR3 is TGCAGCGTTCGGTTAGTAGCGAATAGGGTTTACAATGAGCAGTTCTTC. Translated, it gives CSVRLVANRVYNEQFF. The chain carries TRBV29-1 and TRBJ2-1; weak D call: TRBD2 (5 bases). Looked up from germline, CDR1 is SQVTM and CDR2 is ANQGSEA. Trimming took 5 bases from V and 4 from J, leaving 21 bases between them. CDR3 length: 16 residues.

V usage is TRBV20-1 and J usage is TRBJ2-3; D tentatively fits TRBD1 or TRBD2 (6 bases each). Germline loops: CDR1 DFQATT, CDR2 SNEGSKA (reference sequence). The CDR3 consists of 16 residues. Trimming took 5 bases from V and 2 from J, leaving 20 bases between them. The CDR3 nucleotides are TGCAGTGCTCCTTCGGTGGGGGGCAAAATCACAGATACGCAGTATTTT. Amino acid sequence: CSAPSVGGKITDTQYF.

The CDR3 sequence is CASRPRQGTQYF. Written as DNA, the CDR3 is TGTGCCAGCAGACCCAGACAGGGAACGCAGTATTTT. This rearrangement joins TRBV28 to TRBJ2-3; 7 positions agree with TRBD1. CDR3 size: 12 residues. Unmatched junction bases numbered 6, after V lost 6 bases and J lost 9 bases. CDR1 MDHEN and CDR2 SYDVKM come from the germline V gene.

This clonotype was observed many times. This chain connects TRBV20-1 to TRBJ2-7, with D unclear. The V end was cut by 3 bases, the J end by 2 bases, with 11 bases between. The length of the CDR3 is 13 residues. Germline CDR1 reads DFQATT; CDR2 reads SNEGSKA (reference sequence). CDR3: CSARRSSTYEQYF. The CDR3 DNA reads as TGCAGTGCTAGGAGGAGCTCTACCTACGAGCAGTACTTC.

This clonotype was seen a few times. The chain links TRBV7-9 to TRBJ2-7, with 9 positions matching TRBD2. The CDR3 loop spans 15 amino acids. The ends lost 1 base at V and 3 bases at J; junction bases unmatched: 4. CDR1 is SEHNR and CDR2 is FQNEAQ in the germline V gene (reference sequence). The CDR3 sequence is CASSLELTSGYEQYF. CDR3 DNA sequence: TGTGCCAGCAGCTTAGAGTTGACTAGCGGCTACGAGCAGTACTTC.

V is TRBV10-3 and J is TRBJ2-5, with D perhaps matching TRBD1 (6 bases). V lost 8 bases and J 11 bases, leaving 21 bases between the germline ends. The CDR3 spans 13 residues. Germline loops: CDR1 ENHRY, CDR2 SYGVKD. Here the CDR3 DNA reads TGTGCCATCTCCCGGTCAGGGGACCGTGAGCAGTACTTC. Translated, it gives CAISRSGDREQYF.

The chain employs TRBV7-2 and TRBJ2-2, with D unresolved. The CDR3 is made up of 13 amino acids. Germline assignment: CDR1 SGHTA and CDR2 FQGNSA. The V and J ends lost 1 base and 7 bases respectively, with 7 bases between them. The CDR3 region is CASSLGWNGELFF. The CDR3 DNA follows: TGTGCCAGCAGCTTAGGTTGGAACGGGGAGCTGTTTTTT. The full variable domain, rest sourced from reference TRBV7-2 and TRBJ2-2, is GAGVSQSPSNKVTEKGKDVELRCDPISGHTALYWYRQSLGQGLEFLIYFQGNSAPDKSGLPSDRFSAERTGGSVSTLTIQRTQQEDSAVYLCASSLGWNGELFFGEGSRLTVL.

V is TRBV9 and J is TRBJ1-1; no definite D call. The V gene's germline CDR1 is SGDLS and CDR2 YYNGEE. The germline V and J ends were trimmed by 0 bases and 1 base, with 7 bases remaining between them. The CDR3 is made up of 14 amino acids. The CDR3 here is CASSVEAENTEAFF. The CDR3 DNA follows: TGTGCCAGCAGCGTAGAGGCAGAGAACACTGAAGCTTTCTTT.

CDR3 bases: TGTGCCAGCAGGGACGGTACAGTTGCACAGCAGTACTTC. This sequence encodes CASRDGTVAQQYF. J is TRBJ2-4 and V is TRBV12-3 or TRBV12-4, with D hard to call. This CDR3 is built from 13 residues. V was trimmed by 6 bases and J by 13 bases, leaving 19 bases between them.

This clonotype was seen only a few times. The V gene is TRBV29-1, the J gene TRBJ2-3; 11 nucleotides align to TRBD1. Germline assignment: CDR1 SQVTM and CDR2 ANQGSEA. The length of the CDR3 is 14 residues. Germline trimming cut 6 bases from V and 8 bases from J; bases unmatched to any gene: 10. The CDR3 loop reads CSVTTGTGGSTQYF. The CDR3 DNA follows: TGCAGCGTCACAACCGGGACAGGGGGTAGTACGCAGTATTTT.

The chain couples TRBV20-1 to TRBJ1-4, with a possible D match to TRBD1 (6 bases). This CDR3 is 14 amino acids long. V lost 2 bases, J lost 8 bases, and 15 bases lay in between. Per germline, CDR1 DFQATT and CDR2 SNEGSKA (reference sequence). This CDR3 reads CSARRAGDREKLFF. CDR3 in DNA: TGCAGTGCTAGAAGGGCAGGGGATCGCGAAAAACTGTTTTTT.

This clonotype was detected only a few times. The junction differs from germline at one of its ends, possibly a read error. This chain joins TRBV2 and TRBJ2-3; TRBD1 might be the D (6 bases). The germline V gene has CDR1 SNHLY and CDR2 FYNNEI. The CDR3 runs to 13 residues. The CDR3 bases are TGCGCTAAAACAGGGAACGAAGCAGATACGCAGTATTTT. It specifies CAKTGNEADTQYF.

This chain uses TRBV5-5 with TRBJ1-4; D is perhaps TRBD1 (5 bases). The germline V gene encodes CDR1 SGHKS and CDR2 YYEKEE (reference sequence). The CDR3 spans 14 residues. Trimming stripped 7 bases from V and 2 bases from J, with 12 bases between. CDR3 sequence: CASGGAPTNEKLFF. The CDR3 DNA reads as TGTGCCAGCGGAGGGGCGCCGACTAATGAAAAACTGTTTTTT.

This chain links TRBV6-1 with TRBJ1-2, with no clear D. CDR1 MNHNS and CDR2 SASEGT come from the germline V gene. The CDR3 extends over 15 amino acids. V was shortened by 7 bases and J by 0 bases, with 15 bases between the two germline ends. In DNA form, the CDR3 reads TGTGCCAGCATTCGTTCGGGCATAGCTAACTATGGCTACACCTTC. Encoded protein: CASIRSGIANYGYTF.

The V and J genes are TRBV5-6 and TRBJ2-7; weak D call: TRBD1 (5 bases). V lost 0 bases to trimming and J lost 0 bases, with 13 bases between them. CDR1 SGHDT and CDR2 YYEEEE come from the germline V gene. The CDR3 sequence is 16 residues long. For the CDR3, the DNA is TGTGCCAGCAGCTTGGTTCCACAGGTGAGCTCCTACGAGCAGTACTTC. It encodes CASSLVPQVSSYEQYF.

This clonotype has just a few counts. This rearrangement joins TRBV27 to TRBJ2-7, with a weak D call TRBD1 (6 bases). The V gene lost 6 bases and the J gene lost 4 bases, with 22 bases spanning the gap. This CDR3 region has 16 residues. CDR1 is MNHEY, CDR2 SMNVEV, per germline (reference sequence). The CDR3 sequence is CASSFVGRQDRYEQYF. The CDR3 nucleotides are TGTGCCAGCAGCTTTGTCGGACGACAGGATCGGTACGAGCAGTACTTC.

This clonotype turned up a few times. The chain uses TRBV19 and TRBJ2-1; tentatively, D is TRBD2 (5 bases). Trimming removed 3 bases from V and 4 bases from J, with 16 bases in between. Germline values: CDR1 LNHDA, CDR2 SQIVND (reference sequence). CDR3 length: 16 amino acids. The CDR3 region is CASSIQRRLQYNEQFF. DNA for the CDR3: TGTGCCAGTAGTATCCAGCGGAGACTACAGTACAATGAGCAGTTCTTC.

This clonotype was observed once. The chain joins TRBV4-1 to TRBJ2-3; D not certain. V was clipped by 3 bases and J by 6 bases, with 19 bases between them. Per germline, CDR1 MGHRA and CDR2 YSYEKL. The CDR3 length is 16 residues. CDR3 DNA sequence: TGCGCCAGCAGCCACCGTAGTGGGTTGAGTGGGGATACGCAGTATTTT. It encodes CASSHRSGLSGDTQYF.